Presented here are 22 T cell receptor beta chains from one specimen sequenced in a study of PD-1 blockade in mismatch repair-deficient tumors. Clones were read by immunoSEQ multiplex PCR, and TCRdb kept only the in-frame ones, dropping some. The data show around 13,000 clones, under 90% seen once. The time point denotes: identical approximately 10-day culture without peptide (control). Their cognate antigens are unknown. Sequenced material: cells cultured in vitro, taken from a patient treated with pembrolizumab. These receptors originate from an adult with mismatch repair-deficient cancer.

The chain recombines TRBV2 with TRBJ2-7; D may match TRBD1 or TRBD2 (5 bases each). V lost 7 bases, J lost 7 bases, and 23 bases lay in between. CDR3 length: 15 residues. Germline-derived CDR1 and CDR2 are SNHLY and FYNNEI. This CDR3 reads CASTWVGPPLGEQYF. CDR3 in DNA: TGTGCCAGCACGTGGGTGGGACCGCCCTTAGGGGAGCAGTACTTC.

The chain links TRBV28 to TRBJ2-5; 9 bases agree with TRBD1. The V segment lost 6 bases and the J segment 3 bases; nucleotides outside the gene matches: 5. The germline CDR1 and CDR2 sequences are MDHEN and SYDVKM. The CDR3 runs 14 residues. The CDR3 sequence: CASSLRDREETQYF. CDR3 DNA sequence: TGTGCCAGCAGCCTCCGGGACAGGGAAGAGACCCAGTACTTC.

The gene calls are TRBV19 and TRBJ2-2, with a tentative D call TRBD1 (5 bases). There are 13 residues in the CDR3. CDR1 LNHDA and CDR2 SQIVND come from the germline V gene (reference sequence). Trimming took off 8 bases at V and 0 bases at J, with 7 bases between the two ends. CDR3 nucleotide sequence: TGTGCCAGTGACAGAACGAACACCGGGGAGCTGTTTTTT. Its translation: CASDRTNTGELFF. Together with reference TRBV19 and TRBJ2-2, the CDR3 gives the full variable domain: DGGITQSPKYLFRKEGQNVTLSCEQNLNHDAMYWYRQDPGQGLRLIYYSQIVNDFQKGDIAEGYSVSREKKESFPLTVTSAQKNPTAFYLCASDRTNTGELFFGEGSRLTVL.

The chain carries TRBV7-3 and TRBJ1-1; 7 bases map to TRBD1. This CDR3 has 15 residues. Unmatched junction bases numbered 9, after V lost 5 bases and J lost 3 bases. Germline V CDR1 and CDR2: SGHTA, FQGTGA. The CDR3 protein is CASSRAGTADTEAFF. The CDR3, as DNA: TGTGCCAGCAGCCGAGCCGGGACAGCGGACACTGAAGCTTTCTTT.

This clone was seen only once. This chain uses TRBV5-8 with TRBJ1-1; 12 bases are shared with TRBD1. CDR1 SGHTS and CDR2 YDEGEE come from the germline V gene. The CDR3 is 18 residues long. The trim removed 4 bases at V and 4 bases at J, leaving 14 bases unmatched. CDR3 region: CASSRGQGASFMSTEAFF. CDR3 in DNA: TGTGCCAGCAGCAGGGGACAGGGGGCGAGTTTTATGAGCACTGAAGCTTTCTTT.

The CDR3 nucleotides are TGTGCCAGCAGCCCAGACGGACAGGGGGCGGGGTGGGACACTGAAGCTTTCTTT. Its translation: CASSPDGQGAGWDTEAFF. The genes are TRBV7-8 and TRBJ1-1; 11 bases align to TRBD1. V gave up 5 bases and J gave up 3 bases; unmatched junction bases: 14. The CDR3 runs 18 residues. CDR1 is SGHVS and CDR2 is FQNEAQ in the germline V gene.

This rearrangement joins TRBV6-6 to TRBJ2-5, with unresolved D. The germline V gene encodes CDR1 MNHNY and CDR2 SVGAGI (reference sequence). The CDR3 length is 13 residues. With 0 bases removed from V and 5 bases from J, the gap between germline ends came to 7 bases. CDR3 loop: CASSYSGSETQYF. The CDR3 coding sequence is TGTGCCAGCAGTTACTCTGGCTCTGAGACCCAGTACTTC.

The V call is TRBV6-4, the J call TRBJ2-5; D remains ambiguous. The CDR3 loop spans 15 amino acids. CDR1 and CDR2 from the germline V gene are MRHNA and SNTAGT. V lost 1 base and J lost 3, with 12 bases in between. CDR3 residues: CASSDLPILKETQYF. The CDR3 bases are TGTGCCAGCAGTGACTTGCCGATCCTTAAAGAGACCCAGTACTTC.

V gene TRBV14 combines with J gene TRBJ1-2, with D hard to call. The CDR3 totals 13 residues. The V end lost 1 base, the J end lost 10 bases, and 13 bases lay between the germline ends. The germline V gene encodes CDR1 SGHDN and CDR2 FVKESK. The CDR3 coding sequence is TGTGCCAGCAGCCAAGCTATAAGAGGCGTCTACACCTTC. It codes for CASSQAIRGVYTF. The entire variable domain, with the rest obtained from reference TRBV14 and TRBJ1-2, is as follows: EAGVTQFPSHSVIEKGQTVTLRCDPISGHDNLYWYRRVMGKEIKFLLHFVKESKQDESGMPNNRFLAERTGGTYSTLKVQPAELEDSGVYFCASSQAIRGVYTFGSGTRLTVV.

This clone was seen just once. The J gene is TRBJ1-1, the V gene TRBV7-8; tentative D call: TRBD1 (6 bases). The CDR3 runs 16 residues. Germline V lookup: CDR1 SGHVS, CDR2 FQNEAQ. Trimming removed 5 bases from V and 5 bases from J, with 21 bases in between. CDR3 DNA sequence: TGTGCCAGCAGCCCTCGGACAGCCCCATCGGGGACTGAAGCTTTCTTT. Encoded protein: CASSPRTAPSGTEAFF.

CDR3 coding DNA: TGTGCCAGCAGTTTATGGGGACAGGGGGCCTCCTACAATGAGCAGTTCTTC. Its protein is CASSLWGQGASYNEQFF. The chain employs TRBV28 and TRBJ2-1, with TRBD1 matching over 12 bases. The junction had 0 bases not matched to a gene; V was cut back by 0 bases and J by 0 bases. The CDR3 runs 17 residues. CDR1 and CDR2 from the germline V gene are MDHEN and SYDVKM.

V gene TRBV6-1 combines with J gene TRBJ2-2, with D hard to call. The CDR3 sequence is 14 residues long. The V and J ends lost 8 bases and 7 bases respectively, with 17 bases between them. Germline assignment: CDR1 MNHNS and CDR2 SASEGT. The CDR3 DNA is TGTGCCAGCGACCCCGGGCCTCACGGCGGGGAGCTGTTTTTT. Translation: CASDPGPHGGELFF.

The chain uses TRBV5-1 and TRBJ2-5; D is perhaps TRBD1 or TRBD2 (5 bases each). This CDR3 contains 15 residues. The germline V gene has CDR1 SGHRS and CDR2 YFSETQ. V was shortened by 1 base and J by 3 bases, with 13 bases between the two germline ends. CDR3 loop: CASSLLGTQEETQYF. The CDR3 DNA sequence: TGCGCCAGCAGCTTGTTGGGGACCCAAGAAGAGACCCAGTACTTC.

This rearrangement joins TRBV2 to TRBJ2-7; D unclear. The CDR3 is 13 residues long. Trimming shortened V by 2 bases and J by 6 bases, and 11 bases separated the two germline ends. CDR1 and CDR2 (germline): SNHLY, FYNNEI. The CDR3 region is CASSELPPGEQYF. The CDR3 DNA sequence: TGTGCCAGCAGTGAACTTCCTCCCGGCGAGCAGTACTTC.

The genes are TRBV29-1 and TRBJ2-3, with unresolved D. Germline CDR1 and CDR2: SQVTM and ANQGSEA. This CDR3 spans 12 amino acids. The V end lost 7 bases, the J end lost 0 bases, and 8 bases lay between the germline ends. The CDR3 nucleotides are TGCAGCGCCTCGACCAGCACAGATACGCAGTATTTT. Amino acids: CSASTSTDTQYF.

The chain carries TRBV5-1 and TRBJ2-2; a weak D match, TRBD1 (5 bases). V was pared by 3 bases and J by 4 bases, with 10 bases between. Germline V gene data show CDR1 as SGHRS and CDR2 as YFSETQ. The CDR3 consists of 14 residues. The CDR3 is CASSWGYGTGELFF. In DNA form, the CDR3 reads TGCGCCAGCAGCTGGGGCTATGGCACCGGGGAGCTGTTTTTT.

The V call is TRBV5-1, the J call TRBJ2-1; no clear D gene. Germline CDR1 is SGHRS and CDR2 is YFSETQ. The length of the CDR3 is 15 residues. The V and J ends lost 0 bases and 3 bases respectively, with 10 bases between them. CDR3 sequence reads: CASSLESRDYNEQFF. In nucleotides, the CDR3 is TGCGCCAGCAGCTTGGAATCCCGAGACTACAATGAGCAGTTCTTC.

This chain joins TRBV27 and TRBJ2-1, with 12 bases fitting TRBD2. The CDR3 has 14 amino acids. V was pared by 7 bases and J by 7 bases, with 5 bases of the junction left unmatched. CDR1 MNHEY and CDR2 SMNVEV come from the germline V gene (reference sequence). The CDR3 DNA reads TGTGCCAGCACCCGGACTAGCGGGGTAAATGAGCAGTTCTTC. Protein sequence: CASTRTSGVNEQFF.

This chain connects TRBV28 to TRBJ1-3; D is undetermined. The V end lost 4 bases, the J end lost 4 bases, and 8 bases lay between the germline ends. There are 13 residues in the CDR3. Per germline, CDR1 MDHEN and CDR2 SYDVKM. The CDR3 coding sequence is TGTGCCAGCAGTTGGGTGCGAGGAAACACCATATATTTT. Translated, it gives CASSWVRGNTIYF.

This clone was seen a few times. This chain links TRBV28 with TRBJ2-5; 12 bases match TRBD2. This CDR3 has 15 residues. V was pared by 0 bases and J by 5 bases, with 1 base of the junction left unmatched. Germline V lookup: CDR1 MDHEN, CDR2 SYDVKM. The CDR3 reads CASSLWLAGGETQYF. The DNA of the CDR3 is TGTGCCAGCAGTTTATGGCTAGCGGGAGGGGAGACCCAGTACTTC.

The chain employs TRBV5-6 and TRBJ2-1; no firm D call. In germline, CDR1 is SGHDT, CDR2 YYEEEE. Trimming shortened V by 1 base and J by 1 base, and 9 bases separated the two germline ends. The CDR3 extends over 15 amino acids. CDR3 nucleotides: TGTGCCAGCAGCTTGTTGAGCCTATCCTACAATGAGCAGTTCTTC. It is translated as CASSLLSLSYNEQFF.

This clone was seen a handful of times. The chain carries TRBV28 and TRBJ1-2; weak D call: TRBD1 (5 bases). V was shortened by 8 bases and J by 3 bases, with 13 bases between the two germline ends. The CDR3 contains 13 residues. Per germline, CDR1 MDHEN and CDR2 SYDVKM. The CDR3 sequence: CASRVGTYYGYTF. The CDR3 nucleotides are TGTGCCAGCCGGGTAGGGACGTACTATGGCTACACCTTC.